The clone carrying this T cell receptor (beta chain) was counted between two and nine times. This sample was included in a study of blood T cell repertoires in COVID-19. TCRdb's copy holds only in-frame clones and misses some; the assay was immunoSEQ multiplex PCR. The repertoire has under 200,000 clones, roughly 77% of them found once; the top ten carry around 5.9%. The receptor was isolated from a woman aged 40 to 50 with COVID-19, enrolled during active disease. Specimen: peripheral blood.

The CDR3 DNA reads as TGTGCCAGCAGCATCCTGACGGAGCCGGGGGCTGAAGCTTTCTTT. It translates to CASSILTEPGAEAFF. The rearrangement links TRBV7-6 to TRBJ1-1, with D perhaps matching TRBD1 (5 bases). The V gene lost 5 bases and the J gene lost 6 bases, with 19 bases spanning the gap. Germline V gene lookup returns CDR1 SGHVS and CDR2 FNYEAQ. This CDR3 has 15 residues.